This T cell receptor (beta chain) was sequenced during a study of T-cell reconstitution after alpha-beta-depleted transplantation in children. V shed 5 bases, J shed 4 bases, and the junction held 2 bases outside the gene matches. The CDR3 length is 12 residues. Per germline, CDR1 LNHNV and CDR2 YYDKDF (reference sequence). Unique molecular identifiers tagged the TCRbeta library. TCRdb used MiXCR to reprocess the PCR reads, holding one entry per CDR3 protein. The table has about 610,000 distinct CDR3 sequences, about 10% seen once; the top ten hold roughly 4%. This clonotype was observed a few times. The starting material was PBMCs from the stem cell graft donor, obtained from the stem cell graft. The TCR was taken from a human donor who donated a stem cell graft to a child with acute myeloid leukemia. The chain employs TRBV15 and TRBJ2-7, with 7 bases identical to TRBD1. CDR3 residues: CATSQDRYEQYF. DNA for the CDR3: TGTGCCACCAGCCAGGACAGGTACGAGCAGTACTTC.